This TCR beta chain was observed in a study of Ad26.COV2.S vaccination and SARS-CoV-2 variants. Across the whole study: The donor belonged to the COV1001 Ad26.COV2.S trial arm. Into the muscle, Ad26.COV2.S was dosed once or twice, 56 days apart.

Assay used: immunoSEQ multiplex PCR; TCRdb lists only in-frame clones, some missing. The sample comprises around 340,000 clones, roughly 90% of which are singletons, and about 6.4% rests with the top ten. V lost 2 bases to trimming and J lost 4 bases; unmatched junction nucleotides: 8. Germline V lookup: CDR1 MNHEY, CDR2 SVGAGI. This CDR3 has 15 residues. Treatment indicated: some 20 received Ad26.COV2.S at low or high dose, single or two shots; 5 received placebo; per-sample allocation not given. Sampling was done on day 63 after the first vaccine or placebo injection. Whoever gave the sample was an adult aged 18-55 years in Boston.

The sample here was peripheral blood, taken in a trial of Ad26.COV2.S vaccine versus placebo. This receptor was identified in a person between 18 and 65 years old who received the Ad26.COV2.S COVID-19 vaccine or a placebo. The V and J genes are TRBV6-5 and TRBJ2-7, with 7 bases identical to TRBD1. CDR3: CASSYEEGAAYEQYF. CDR3 DNA: TGTGCCAGCAGTTACGAAGAGGGGGCCGCTTACGAGCAGTACTTC.